This entry is about one T cell receptor beta chain. Its antigen remains unknown. The entry originates in a study of a mutant IDH1 vaccine in newly diagnosed glioma. Overall study: Once 4-6 weeks had passed after radiotherapy alone, vaccination started, or it started with temozolomide cycles. Before enrollment, patients got radiotherapy alone, temozolomide alone, or mostly the combination. Study-wide findings and caveats: Pseudoprogression appeared unlinked to shifts in leading peripheral T cell clonotypes.

Sample time point: week 11, during vaccination. The content of each vaccine dose was 300 ug of mutant IDH1 20-mer peptide, and topical imiquimod accompanied it. Donors' newly diagnosed IDH1-mutant WHO grade 3 or 4 astrocytomas lacked nuclear ATRX. Germline V gene data show CDR1 as SGHRS and CDR2 as YFSETQ. CDR3 length: 17 residues. Losses at the gene ends were 4 bases for V and 5 bases for J; bases not matched to a gene: 18. The assay was immunoSEQ multiplex PCR, and TCRdb's table has in-frame clones only and misses some. The repertoire holds about 110,000 clones, about nine tenths seen once, with roughly 0.55% in the top ten.

The receptor was derived from a woman aged 45 to 65 with glioma. This material consisted of PBMCs, taken from a glioma patient whose treatment included an IDH1 peptide vaccine. V gene TRBV5-1 combines with J gene TRBJ2-7; 7 positions agree with TRBD1. The chain's CDR3 is CASSPSTRTGQGHEQYF. For the CDR3, the DNA is TGCGCCAGCAGCCCCTCCACGCGGACAGGCCAGGGGCACGAGCAGTACTTC.